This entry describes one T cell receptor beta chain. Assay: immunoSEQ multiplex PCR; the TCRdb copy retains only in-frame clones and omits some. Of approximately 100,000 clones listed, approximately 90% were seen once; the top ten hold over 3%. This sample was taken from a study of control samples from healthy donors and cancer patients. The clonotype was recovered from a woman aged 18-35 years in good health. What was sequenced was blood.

CDR3 sequence reads: CASSRKGLSTAVDTQYF. The CDR3 DNA is TGTGCCAGCAGCCGTAAGGGTCTCTCCACAGCGGTGGATACGCAGTATTTT. The V gene is TRBV27, the J gene TRBJ2-3; TRBD2 might be the D (5 bases). The CDR3 spans 17 residues. V lost 6 bases and J lost 6, with 25 bases in between. Germline lookup yields CDR1 MNHEY and CDR2 SMNVEV (reference sequence).